Below, 9 T cell receptor beta chains from the same sample are listed, as sequenced in a study of T cells expressing NK-cell markers. TCRdb re-called the 5' RACE reads; every CDR3 protein appears as one record, without DNA. Recorded for this sample: about 460,000 distinct CDR3 sequences. The sequenced material came from blood T cells: a sorted CD56 or NKG2C T cell subset, CD4+ or CD8+ T cells, or bulk PBMC T cells (not recorded which). The origin of the receptors is a woman aged 45-65 years in good health.

This chain uses TRBV29-1 with TRBJ2-4; TCRdb's assignment of TRBD1 cannot be checked, as there is no DNA. CDR1 and CDR2 from the germline V gene are SQVTM and ANQGSEA. This CDR3 spans 12 amino acids. Here the CDR3 reads CSVRQGGDIQYF.

This chain links TRBV20-1 with TRBJ2-6; TCRdb picks TRBD1, but there is no DNA to check that call. Germline lookup yields CDR1 DFQATT and CDR2 SNEGSKA (reference sequence). CDR3 length: 17 residues. CDR3 in amino acids: CSARRRGREAGANVLTF.

This chain joins TRBV29-1 and TRBJ2-1; with no DNA, the TCRdb D assignment of TRBD2 cannot be verified. The germline gives CDR1 SQVTM, CDR2 ANQGSEA. CDR3 length: 14 amino acids. The CDR3 loop is CSATGLLNYNEQFF.

The V gene is TRBV25-1, the J gene TRBJ2-2; TCRdb's D call, TRBD2, is unchecked because there is no DNA. The CDR3 is 16 amino acids. The V gene's germline CDR1 is MGHDK and CDR2 SYGVNS. The CDR3 spells CASSGLAGVNTGELFF.

This chain connects TRBV28 to TRBJ2-7. Germline CDR1 reads MDHEN; CDR2 reads SYDVKM. CDR3 length: 12 amino acids. CDR3 loop: CASSSLRLEQYF.

This rearrangement joins TRBV10-3 to TRBJ2-7; checking the TCRdb D call of TRBD2 is not possible without DNA. Germline V lookup: CDR1 ENHRY, CDR2 SYGVKD. The CDR3 is made up of 14 amino acids. The CDR3 sequence is CAIRPTSGDYEQYF.

The chain is built from TRBV12-3 or TRBV12-4 and TRBJ2-1; TCRdb proposes TRBD2, but this gene call is untestable without DNA. This CDR3 has 17 amino acids. CDR3: CASSLRLAGNAGNEQFF.

This CDR3 reads CATSDPVAGNEQFF. The chain joins TRBV24-1 to TRBJ2-1; TCRdb's D gene call, TRBD1, goes unchecked for lack of DNA. This CDR3 contains 14 residues. The germline V gene has CDR1 KGHDR and CDR2 SFDVKD.

The gene calls are TRBV19 and TRBJ2-2; there is no DNA to check the TCRdb D call of TRBD1. Germline V lookup: CDR1 LNHDA, CDR2 SQIVND (reference sequence). The CDR3 has 16 residues. Here the CDR3 reads CAVNRGTSGITGELFF. The whole variable domain, remainder taken from reference TRBV19 and TRBJ2-2, is DGGITQSPKYLFRKEGQNVTLSCEQNLNHDAMYWYRQDPGQGLRLIYYSQIVNDFQKGDIAEGYSVSREKKESFPLTVTSAQKNPTAFYLCAVNRGTSGITGELFFGEGSRLTVL.